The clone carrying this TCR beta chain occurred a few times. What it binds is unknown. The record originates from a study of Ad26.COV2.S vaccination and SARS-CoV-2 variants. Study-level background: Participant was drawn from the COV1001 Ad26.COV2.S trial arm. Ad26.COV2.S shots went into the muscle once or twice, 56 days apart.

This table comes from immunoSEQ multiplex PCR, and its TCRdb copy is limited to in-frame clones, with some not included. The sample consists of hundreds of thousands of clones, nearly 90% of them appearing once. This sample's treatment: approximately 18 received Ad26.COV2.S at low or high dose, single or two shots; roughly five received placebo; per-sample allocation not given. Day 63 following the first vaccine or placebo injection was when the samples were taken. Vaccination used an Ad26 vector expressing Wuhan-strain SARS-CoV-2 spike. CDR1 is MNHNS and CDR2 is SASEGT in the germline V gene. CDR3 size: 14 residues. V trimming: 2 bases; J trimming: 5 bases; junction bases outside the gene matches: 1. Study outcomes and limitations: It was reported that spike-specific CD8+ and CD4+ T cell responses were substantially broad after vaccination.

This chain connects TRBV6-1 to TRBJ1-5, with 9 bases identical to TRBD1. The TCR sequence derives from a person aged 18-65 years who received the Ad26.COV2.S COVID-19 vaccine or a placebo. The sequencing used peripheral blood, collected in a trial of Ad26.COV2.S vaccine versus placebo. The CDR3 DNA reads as TGTGCCAGCAGTGAAACAGGGGGCCATCAGCCCCAGCATTTT. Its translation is CASSETGGHQPQHF.